Listed here is a single T cell receptor (beta chain). A single count supports this clone. No antigen is known for it. Base qualities were left out, and no much larger clone turns up one base away. This entry belongs to a study of cytomegalovirus exposure and HLA in healthy donors (dated by TCRdb to the late 2010s). Regarding the research as a whole: An earlier analysis of a few hundred of the donors reported approximately 300 Gb of sequence data and some 110 million unique TCR beta sequences obtained from some 170 million T cells. Every repertoire in the discovery cohort had been generated on one and the same sequencing platform. Because of strong linkage in the cohort, roughly five DR-DQ haplotypes were treated as single units for association and clustering. A later analysis re-analyzed previously published TCR beta repertoires from 500 to 700 donors and added high-resolution HLA genotyping to study TCR occurrence patterns. Donor age, sex, ethnicity and CMV serostatus were compiled together with the repertoire data. An early release covering around 630 HLA-typed donors comprised about 300 gigabases of sequencing data and 85 million or so unique TCR sequences. High-throughput TCR immunosequencing, statistical association of individual TCRs with disease status, and machine learning were combined to predict cytomegalovirus infection status. To decide whether each TCR beta V gene segment behaved as functional or pseudogenic, an earlier analysis of approximately 600 of the donors relied on high-throughput TCR beta sequencing. Among the roughly 410 genotyped donors, approximately 82% belonged to the genetic ancestry cluster associated with self-reported Caucasian donors. HLA typing included class I and class II loci at four-digit resolution. The study aimed to test whether signatures of past pathogen exposure could be identified by cataloging public T cell receptors. Typing coverage varied by locus: about 629-640 donors for A, B, C, DRB1 and DQB1; 500 to 550 for DQA1; more than 600 for DPA1; about 450 for DPB1. On average, about 200,000 unique TCR beta nucleotide sequences were sequenced per donor among more than 350 genotyped donors of the cohort, with about 17% of those sequences being non-productive. A later genetic analysis used genome-wide SNP genotypes for about three fifths of the roughly 700 donors, treating that subset as a discovery cohort. The study used immunosequencing to profile the T cell repertoires of under 700 subjects and linked those repertoires to cytomegalovirus serostatus. A separate validation cohort of roughly 120 different subjects was used in addition to the approximately 670-subject first cohort. In the later analysis, no new phenotypic data were used to find candidate immune exposures; instead, reliance was placed on TCR beta sequences and their occurrence across donors. On the study overall, not on this receptor specifically: When HLA alleles, especially DR and DQ, strongly co-occurred, TCR associations were difficult to assign to individual alleles. Linkage disequilibrium might explain the correlated functional status among segregating V segments, but an unknown experimental factor could not be excluded. A total of 150 to 200 TCR beta chains were listed by the study as associated with cytomegalovirus. The sequencing pipeline was judged likely to have produced a cluster of highly shared sequence variants as a technical artifact. The classifier was reported to diagnose cytomegalovirus status with high specificity and sensitivity in both the original and validation cohorts. The authors suggested that the approach could potentially be extended to other disease states and immunological phenotypes. Over 15 rarely observed V segments, including chromosome 9 orphons, were excluded from the earlier analysis of approximately 500 of the donors because counts were too low. For the cohort, immune exposure information was limited to CMV serostatus. At a false discovery rate of 0.05, a later analysis linked about 16,000 TCR beta sequences to specific HLA alleles. In a later analysis, HLA-associated TCR beta chains showed more clonal expansion and lower generation probabilities than non-associated chains that were equally common. An association between a missense DCLRE1C variant and V-gene and J-gene trimming of TCR beta chains was found in a later genetic analysis and replicated in an independent cohort. HLA typing was unavailable for some donors at each locus, so association tests used only the typed subset. A later analysis found that most CMV-associated TCR beta chains appeared HLA-restricted, with HLA associations seemingly driven largely by CMV exposure. In an earlier analysis of 587 of the donors, most TCR beta V segments appeared in productive rearrangements about 87% or about 30% of the time, broadly matching IMGT annotations. A further reported finding was that TCR beta sequences accurately predicted the HLA-A and HLA-B alleles for most subjects in the first cohort. In vitro tests confirmed that a few of the cytomegalovirus-associated TCR beta chains recognize cytomegalovirus antigens. Sequencing depth was assumed to be roughly uniform across donors in the presence/absence analyses, though that assumption may not hold. In a later analysis, the rate of TCR association differed among HLA loci, with DRB1 alleles having the most associated TCRs and HLA-C alleles having the fewest. According to a later genetic analysis, donors in an Asian-associated ancestry cluster had fewer N-insertions in productive TCRs than the roughly 700-donor mean. Most TCR sequences were seen in very few donors, while some public TCRs were found in many individuals. A later analysis reported that several top co-occurrence clusters appeared linked to parvovirus B19, influenza, CMV and Epstein-Barr virus. In this cohort, only TCR beta chains were sequenced, and detectable features were limited by the absence of alpha or paired-chain data.

Library creation used the immunoSEQ multiplex PCR assay. For the multiplex PCR, a mixture combining 60 forward primers for TCR Vbeta segments and 13 reverse primers for TCR Jbeta segments was used. Amplification of the CDR3 region of rearranged TCR beta genes was performed with a multiplex PCR assay on genomic DNA. The Illumina HiSeq System was used to sequence the amplified TCR beta libraries as 87-base-pair reads. As for the original processing: Across the roughly 600 repertoires, a later analysis counted tens of millions of unique TCR beta chains, roughly 11 million of which were shared by at least two donors. To remove PCR and sequencing errors, raw reads were error-corrected and collapsed into unique sequences using a nearest-neighbor algorithm that merged closely related sequences. Alignment of CDR3 sequences to IMGT reference sequences was used to assign V, D and J gene segments. Each retained sequence needed at least a six-nucleotide match to both a V gene segment and a J gene segment. A rearrangement was called productive if the CDR3 had no stop codons and remained in frame with V and J, and every other rearrangement was called non-productive. CDR3 was defined by IMGT convention, running from the second conserved V-encoded cysteine to the conserved J-encoded phenylalanine. The earlier analysis of about 530 of the donors excluded any sequence lacking an unambiguous match to a single V gene segment. In an earlier analysis of roughly 500 of the donors, V segments were called functional above 56.7% productive rearrangements and were called segregating when the between-donor standard deviation exceeded 5%. A statistical classification framework was developed to diagnose cytomegalovirus status using the catalog of TCR beta chain sequences. V and J gene assignment, in a later analysis, came from comparing TCR nucleotide sequences with IMGT/GENE-DB human TR gene sequences. Using the TCRdist pipeline, a later analysis assigned CDR3 sequences along with most-parsimonious VDJ recombination scenarios. In a later analysis, each TCR beta chain was defined by its CDR3 amino acid sequence together with its V-gene family, and reads without a unique V-gene family were excluded. A later analysis removed 592 highly shared, low-generation-probability nucleotide sequences to deal with suspected cross-contamination and a sequencing artifact. In a later analysis, a clonal expansion index was calculated for each public chain from normalized within-repertoire ranks of inferred template counts. In a later analysis, generation probabilities were computed with a VDJ recombination model fitted to out-of-frame rearrangements, and the resulting probabilities were checked against IGoR. In a later analysis, TCR-TCR, TCR-HLA and TCR-CMV co-occurrence was scored with hypergeometric tests, and a repertoire-size bias correction was applied to TCR pairs. False discovery rates were estimated in a later analysis by permuting HLA or CMV assignments 20 times. A later analysis grouped co-occurring TCRs with DBSCAN, adding TCRdist sequence similarity when clustering within HLA-allele-positive subsets. Co-occurrence clustering excluded repertoires with fewer than 30,000 or more than 120,000 public chains, plus five with anomalous nucleotide sharing. Entries here come from immuneACCESS through TCRdb and include only in-frame sequences with V and J called. Some clones fail to appear in such tables; in the studies checked, an unresolved V gene covers under half of the shortfall, and the cause of the remainder is unknown. V, J and clone size derive from that table, while D and trimming were established from the DNA sequence. For this sample there are 100,000 to 150,000 clones; roughly 85% appear just once. The ten top clones hold roughly 20% of the sample.

The cohort was made up of 666 healthy bone marrow donors. At the time of sampling, all cohort members were nominally healthy, though unrecorded immune exposures were likely present. The donor was CMV seropositive and was included in the group of 270 or so seropositive cohort members. A peripheral blood sample was collected from each donor, and TCR beta sequencing was performed on peripheral blood mononuclear cells. Genomic DNA was extracted from the blood cell samples with the Qiagen DNeasy Blood Extraction Kit. The receptor comes from a man aged 18 to 35 in good health and CMV-seropositive. Sequencing used PBMCs.

The CDR3 here reads CASRPGTSGGVLTDTQYF. The DNA reads as follows: TGCGCCAGCCGTCCCGGGACTAGCGGGGGGGTACTCACAGATACGCAGTATTTT. The V gene is TRBV5-1 and the J gene is TRBJ2-3, and 16 junction bases match TRBD2. Reading the germline V gene gives CDR1 SGHRS and CDR2 YFSETQ. Trimmed from V: 7 bases; trimmed from J: 2 bases; junction bases lacking a gene match: 10. The CDR3 numbers 18 residues from cysteine through phenylalanine. The DNA shown is the 54-base CDR3, in frame from base 1.